This T cell receptor (beta chain) was documented in a study of shared clonotypes between healthy human individuals. As concerns this clone: Its antigen is unknown.

Study conclusions and caveats: Naive subsets tended to show greater estimated richness than memory subsets.

Sequenced by immunoSEQ multiplex PCR; TCRdb stores in-frame clones only, minus some. The table includes roughly 600,000 clones, more than 95% detected once. CDR1 and CDR2 from the germline V gene are SGHDT and YYEEEE. CDR3 size: 17 residues. V gave up 4 bases and J gave up 4 bases, with 24 bases separating them. CD8 cells classed as naive were CD45RO-negative and positively selected for CCR7, excluding terminally differentiated effector memory CD45RA+ cells. The clonotype originates from a man aged 25 to 45 in good health. Sequenced material: naive CD8+ T cells sorted from blood. This chain joins TRBV5-6 and TRBJ2-7; TRBD1 might be the D (6 bases). The CDR3: CASSRDTDLKQTYEQYF. The CDR3 DNA sequence: TGTGCCAGCAGCCGGGACACGGACCTGAAGCAAACTTACGAGCAGTACTTC. The full variable domain, rest sourced from reference TRBV5-6 and TRBJ2-7, is DAGVTQSPTHLIKTRGQQVTLRCSPKSGHDTVSWYQQALGQGPQFIFQYYEEEERQRGNFPDRFSGHQFPNYSSELNVNALLLGDSALYLCASSRDTDLKQTYEQYFGPGTRLTVT.